This is a list of T cell receptor beta chains from one sample in a study of blood T cell repertoires in COVID-19. Method: immunoSEQ multiplex PCR; TCRdb's copy keeps in-frame clones and lacks some. Of 450,000 or so clones in the sample, approximately 90% were seen once. Sequencing was carried out using peripheral blood. These receptors came from a woman aged 40 to 49 with COVID-19, enrolled during active disease. CDR3s include the opening cysteine and the closing phenylalanine or tryptophan. D genes are given only for firm matches. Some rows have no size entry. The others give once, few or many, or a class for an expanded clone.

J gene	V gene	D gene	clone size	CDR3 protein	CDR3 DNA
TRBJ2-3	TRBV4-1	.	.	CASSQDFGLPPSTDTQYF	TGCGCCAGCAGCCAAGATTTCGGACTTCCTCCTAGCACAGATACGCAGTATTTT
TRBJ1-5	TRBV30	.	.	CAWRGSSNQPQHF	TGTGCCTGGAGGGGCAGTAGCAATCAGCCCCAGCATTTT
TRBJ1-6	TRBV28	.	.	CASSFPDRRNSPLHF	TGTGCCAGCAGTTTCCCCGACAGGCGGAATTCACCCCTCCACTTT
TRBJ2-3	TRBV5-5	.	.	CASSLRIRGTYTDTQYF	TGTGCCAGCAGCTTGCGAATCAGGGGGACTTACACAGATACGCAGTATTTT
TRBJ1-3	TRBV7-8	TRBD1	.	CASSQTGGTGNTIYF	TGTGCCAGCAGTCAGACAGGGGGGACGGGAAACACCATATATTTT
TRBJ2-7	TRBV5-6	.	.	CASSGTGHRAYEQYF	TGTGCCAGCAGCGGGACGGGACACCGAGCCTACGAGCAGTACTTC
TRBJ2-7	TRBV18	TRBD1	.	CASSPGQGQSYEQYF	TGTGCCAGCTCACCAGGACAGGGTCAGTCCTACGAGCAGTACTTC
TRBJ1-4	TRBV2	TRBD1	.	CASRPGQRNEKLFF	TGTGCCAGCAGGCCGGGACAGAGAAATGAAAAACTGTTTTTT
TRBJ2-3	TRBV27	TRBD1	.	CASSLIGETGGTADTQYF	TGTGCCAGCAGTTTAATCGGCGAGACAGGGGGGACGGCAGATACGCAGTATTTT
TRBJ1-2	TRBV30	.	once	CAWVLTGGWGYTF	TGTGCCTGGGTCTTGACGGGAGGTTGGGGCTACACCTTC
TRBJ1-5	TRBV5-1	TRBD1	.	CASSSGTGLNQPQHF	TGCGCCAGCAGCTCCGGGACAGGCCTCAATCAGCCCCAGCATTTT
TRBJ2-5	TRBV28	.	.	CASSGTGVETQYF	TGTGCCAGCAGCGGGACTGGCGTTGAGACCCAGTACTTC
TRBJ2-3	TRBV28	TRBD2	.	CASSIPGLAGGISHTDTQYF	TGTGCCAGCAGTATTCCGGGACTAGCGGGAGGGATTTCCCACACAGATACGCAGTATTTT
TRBJ2-3	TRBV5-1	TRBD2	.	CASSSRSGVYTDTQYF	TGCGCCAGCAGTTCGAGAAGCGGGGTCTACACAGATACGCAGTATTTT
TRBJ2-3	TRBV13	TRBD2	.	CASSRQSGRDTQYF	TGTGCCAGCAGCCGTCAGAGCGGGAGGGATACGCAGTATTTT
TRBJ1-5	TRBV28	TRBD1	.	CASSLWRTGGTPQHF	TGTGCCAGCAGTTTATGGCGGACAGGGGGCACGCCCCAGCATTTT
TRBJ1-5	TRBV28	TRBD1	.	CASSPTGGSYQPQHF	TGTGCCAGCAGTCCCACAGGGGGCTCGTATCAGCCCCAGCATTTT
TRBJ2-3	TRBV20-1	.	.	CSASQVVPGVADTQYF	TGCAGTGCTAGTCAAGTCGTTCCGGGAGTAGCAGATACGCAGTATTTT
TRBJ2-7	TRBV10-3	.	.	CAISMTGGLAGTFSYEQYF	TGTGCCATCAGTATGACAGGGGGCCTAGCGGGAACCTTCTCCTACGAGCAGTACTTC
TRBJ2-5	TRBV7-9	TRBD2	.	CASSTQSWTERGVDQETQYF	TGTGCCAGCAGCACCCAAAGTTGGACTGAGCGGGGGGTCGACCAAGAGACCCAGTACTTC
TRBJ1-6	TRBV5-1	TRBD1	.	CASSMDRDKPLHF	TGCGCCAGCAGCATGGACAGGGACAAACCCCTCCACTTT
TRBJ1-2	TRBV9	TRBD1	once	CASSRQGNYGYTF	TGTGCCAGCAGTAGACAGGGCAACTATGGCTACACCTTC
TRBJ2-1	TRBV6-2/TRBV6-3	TRBD2	.	CASSLKRGGGEQFF	TGTGCCAGCAGTTTGAAGCGGGGGGGTGGTGAGCAGTTCTTC
TRBJ2-7	TRBV4-3	.	few	CASSLDLTAEQYF	TGCGCCAGCAGCCTTGACTTGACAGCCGAGCAGTACTTC
TRBJ1-5	TRBV27	.	.	CASSHGNQPQHF	TGTGCCAGCAGTCACGGGAATCAGCCCCAGCATTTT
TRBJ1-5	TRBV30	TRBD1	few	CALQTPGQGMPTSNQPQHF	TGTGCCTTACAAACCCCGGGACAGGGGATGCCCACTAGCAATCAGCCCCAGCATTTT
TRBJ2-3	TRBV27	.	.	CASRTGDTQYF	TGTGCCAGCCGGACGGGGGATACGCAGTATTTT
TRBJ1-1	TRBV2	.	.	CASRWREAFF	TGTGCCAGCAGATGGCGGGAAGCTTTCTTT
TRBJ2-3	TRBV7-9	TRBD1	once	CASSFPRQGAADTQYF	TGTGCCAGCAGCTTCCCCCGACAGGGGGCGGCAGATACGCAGTATTTT
TRBJ1-1	TRBV11-3	TRBD1	.	CASSRQGYTEAFF	TGTGCCAGCAGCCGACAGGGATACACTGAAGCTTTCTTT
TRBJ2-5	TRBV2	TRBD1	.	CASSRNRDRGLGETQYF	TGTGCCAGCAGCCGGAACCGGGACAGGGGGCTAGGGGAGACCCAGTACTTC
TRBJ2-2	TRBV18	TRBD1	.	CASSPGQARTGELFF	TGTGCCAGCTCACCCGGACAGGCGCGCACCGGGGAGCTGTTTTTT
TRBJ2-7	TRBV5-6	TRBD2	once	CASSLGAGGKYEQYF	TGTGCCAGCAGCTTGGGCGCGGGAGGGAAGTACGAGCAGTACTTC
TRBJ2-7	TRBV19	.	.	CASSIDVQRRHYEQYF	TGTGCCAGTAGTATAGATGTCCAGCGGAGACACTACGAGCAGTACTTC
TRBJ1-5	TRBV12-3/TRBV12-4	.	.	CASSFGGDQPQHF	TGTGCCAGCAGTTTTGGAGGGGATCAGCCCCAGCATTTT
TRBJ2-5	TRBV5-1	TRBD2	.	CASSLDPSGGETQYF	TGCGCCAGCAGCTTGGATCCTAGCGGGGGGGAGACCCAGTACTTC
TRBJ2-7	TRBV11-3	TRBD1	.	CASSLASGTGGHEQYF	TGTGCCAGCAGCTTAGCCAGCGGGACAGGGGGCCACGAGCAGTACTTC
TRBJ2-5	TRBV6-2/TRBV6-3	.	.	CASSLGRMETQYF	TGTGCCAGCAGTTTAGGGAGAATGGAGACCCAGTACTTC
TRBJ2-7	TRBV2	.	.	CASSQPGGVSYEQYF	TGTGCCAGCAGCCAACCGGGCGGGGTCTCCTACGAGCAGTACTTC
TRBJ2-3	TRBV7-6	.	.	CASSSVPTDTQYF	TGTGCCAGCTCTTCAGTTCCGACAGATACGCAGTATTTT
TRBJ2-5	TRBV4-2	TRBD2	.	CASSQEGGAGGQETQYF	TGTGCCAGCAGCCAAGAAGGGGGAGCGGGGGGCCAAGAGACCCAGTACTTC
TRBJ1-3	TRBV4-3	TRBD1	.	CASSQGGTGAGNTIYF	TGCGCCAGCAGCCAAGGTGGGACAGGGGCTGGAAACACCATATATTTT
TRBJ1-4	TRBV6-6	.	.	CASSLAGSSFEKLFF	TGTGCCAGCAGCCTAGCGGGCAGCTCCTTTGAAAAACTGTTTTTT
TRBJ1-6	TRBV6-2/TRBV6-3	.	.	CASSTGPGFYNSPLHF	TGTGCCAGCAGTACGGGTCCGGGGTTCTATAATTCACCCCTCCACTTT
TRBJ1-5	TRBV28	TRBD1	.	CASSSGTGGNQPQHF	TGTGCCAGCAGTTCTGGGACAGGGGGCAATCAGCCCCAGCATTTT
TRBJ1-1	TRBV7-9	.	.	CASSLAQGGDTEAFF	TGTGCCAGCAGCTTAGCGCAGGGAGGGGACACTGAAGCTTTCTTT
TRBJ1-5	TRBV6-2/TRBV6-3	.	few	CASSYSRGSLSNQPQHF	TGTGCCAGCAGTTACTCGCGGGGTTCCCTTAGCAATCAGCCCCAGCATTTT
TRBJ2-1	TRBV2	TRBD1	.	CASAGTGTYNEQFF	TGTGCCAGCGCCGGGACAGGGACTTACAATGAGCAGTTCTTC
TRBJ1-4	TRBV6-2/TRBV6-3	.	.	CASSPAGGNNEKLFF	TGTGCCAGCAGCCCCGCGGGGGGGAATAATGAAAAACTGTTTTTT
TRBJ2-7	TRBV9	.	.	CASSVEVTTVQYF	TGTGCCAGCAGCGTAGAAGTGACCACAGTGCAGTACTTC
TRBJ1-3	TRBV2	TRBD1	.	CASSGDRAAFGNTIYF	TGTGCCAGCAGTGGAGACAGGGCTGCCTTTGGAAACACCATATATTTT
TRBJ2-7	TRBV7-2	.	.	CASSFDRGYNEQYF	TGTGCCAGCAGCTTTGACCGGGGGTATAACGAGCAGTACTTC
TRBJ1-1	TRBV6-6	.	.	CASRAGKEAFF	TGTGCCAGCAGGGCCGGGAAAGAAGCTTTCTTT
TRBJ2-1	TRBV12-3/TRBV12-4	.	.	CASSLAGRGEQFF	TGTGCCAGCAGTTTAGCTGGCCGGGGTGAGCAGTTCTTC
TRBJ2-5	TRBV2	TRBD2	.	CASASPGLAVPETQYF	TGTGCCAGCGCGTCCCCGGGACTAGCGGTACCCGAGACCCAGTACTTC
TRBJ2-7	TRBV4-3	.	.	CASSQELGPYEQYF	TGCGCCAGCAGCCAAGAACTAGGGCCTTACGAGCAGTACTTC
TRBJ1-2	TRBV10-2	.	.	CASTGNGVYGYTF	TGCGCCAGCACGGGGAACGGAGTCTATGGCTACACCTTC